Shown below are 32 T cell receptor beta chains from a single sample sequenced in a study of T cells expressing NK-cell markers. TCRdb re-called the 5' RACE reads; every CDR3 protein appears as one record, without DNA. This repertoire comprises some 600,000 distinct CDR3 sequences; its ten largest clones make up roughly 3.4%. Sequencing was performed on blood T cells: a sorted CD56 or NKG2C T cell subset, CD4+ or CD8+ T cells, or bulk PBMC T cells (not recorded which). The receptors come from a man younger than 35 in good health.

The chain recombines TRBV29-1 with TRBJ1-4; checking the TCRdb D call of TRBD1 is not possible without DNA. The CDR3 has 13 amino acids. Germline V gives CDR1 SQVTM, CDR2 ANQGSEA. CDR3 loop: CSVRTMGNEKLFF.

This chain uses TRBV24-1 with TRBJ2-1; the TCRdb call, TRBD1, lacks DNA for checking. The germline V gene encodes CDR1 KGHDR and CDR2 SFDVKD. The CDR3 has 14 amino acids. The CDR3 here is CATSVPGQHNEQFF.

This chain uses TRBV12-3 or TRBV12-4 with TRBJ2-7; as DNA is missing, the TRBD1 call by TCRdb cannot be tested. The CDR3 totals 13 residues. CDR3 loop: CASSNQGAGEQYF.

This sequence joins TRBV2 and TRBJ1-4; TCRdb proposes TRBD1, but this gene call is untestable without DNA. CDR1 and CDR2 from the germline V gene are SNHLY and FYNNEI. This CDR3 is 16 amino acids long. The CDR3: CASSDLDREGWEKLFF.

This chain connects TRBV29-1 to TRBJ1-5; TCRdb picks TRBD1, but there is no DNA to check that call. CDR3 length: 13 amino acids. Looked up from germline, CDR1 is SQVTM and CDR2 is ANQGSEA. CDR3 loop: CSVDEGQSQPQHF.

V gene TRBV5-1 combines with J gene TRBJ1-2; lacking DNA, the TRBD1 call made by TCRdb goes unchecked. This CDR3 has 14 amino acids. CDR1 is SGHRS, CDR2 YFSETQ, per germline. CDR3 region: CASSLGPGRRGYTF.

CDR3 loop: CASSFGGQGGEEKLFF. This rearrangement joins TRBV5-1 to TRBJ1-4; TCRdb proposes TRBD1, but this gene call is untestable without DNA. Germline CDR1 SGHRS, CDR2 YFSETQ. CDR3 length equals 16 residues.

The chain uses TRBV6-5 and TRBJ1-1; lacking DNA, the TRBD1 call made by TCRdb goes unchecked. The CDR3 runs 16 residues. The germline CDR1 and CDR2 sequences are MNHEY and SVGAGI. The chain's CDR3 is CASVQNRGFVDTEAFF.

The chain joins TRBV7-9 to TRBJ1-1. Germline CDR1 reads SEHNR; CDR2 reads FQNEAQ (reference sequence). CDR3 length: 16 amino acids. CDR3 in amino acids: CASSLGSGRANTEAFF. Drawing the rest from reference TRBV7-9 and TRBJ1-1, the complete variable domain is DTGVSQNPRHKITKRGQNVTFRCDPISEHNRLYWYRQTLGQGPEFLTYFQNEAQLEKSRLLSDRFSAERPKGSFSTLEIQRTEQGDSAMYLCASSLGSGRANTEAFFGQGTRLTVV.

The V call is TRBV12-3 or TRBV12-4, the J call TRBJ2-3; TCRdb's assignment of TRBD1 cannot be checked, as there is no DNA. CDR3 length equals 16 residues. This chain's CDR3 is CASSLRGRRDTDTQYF.

The J gene is TRBJ2-3, the V gene TRBV4-3. The germline gives CDR1 LGHNA, CDR2 YSLEER. The CDR3 length is 12 residues. CDR3: CASSQDVGKQYF.

The V gene is TRBV7-3, the J gene TRBJ2-3; TCRdb lists TRBD1, though no DNA is available to test this call. Germline V CDR1 and CDR2: SGHTA, FQGTGA. The CDR3 totals 16 residues. CDR3 loop: CASSSLQGTITDTQYF.

This chain uses TRBV12-3 or TRBV12-4 with TRBJ2-3; TCRdb names TRBD1, which stays unverified in the absence of DNA. The CDR3 sequence is 15 residues long. CDR3: CASTLTGDAADTQYF.

The chain carries TRBV5-1 and TRBJ2-5. There are 11 residues in the CDR3. CDR1 is SGHRS and CDR2 is YFSETQ in the germline V gene. The CDR3: CASTAEETQYF.

The V and J genes are TRBV29-1 and TRBJ2-1; absent DNA, TCRdb's TRBD2 call cannot be checked. Germline-derived CDR1 and CDR2 are SQVTM and ANQGSEA. This CDR3 is built from 18 residues. CDR3 region: CSVELLGLAGVFGNEQFF.

V is TRBV6-5 and J is TRBJ2-1; TCRdb selects TRBD1, and the lack of DNA leaves this call unchecked. From germline, CDR1 is MNHEY and CDR2 SVGAGI. The CDR3 has 16 amino acids. Here the CDR3 reads CASSYLIERGNNEQFF.

V is TRBV20-1 and J is TRBJ2-1. CDR1 and CDR2 (germline): DFQATT, SNEGSKA (reference sequence). CDR3 length: 15 residues. The CDR3 sequence is CSARLGLRGGDEQFF.

V usage is TRBV6-1 and J usage is TRBJ2-7; TCRdb lists TRBD1, though no DNA is available to test this call. CDR1 and CDR2 (germline): MNHNS, SASEGT. There are 17 residues in the CDR3. CDR3 region: CASSPHLGTGTNYEQYF.

The chain links TRBV12-3 or TRBV12-4 to TRBJ1-3; absent DNA, TCRdb's TRBD1 call cannot be checked. CDR3 size: 17 residues. The CDR3 here is CASSLRDSQISGNTIYF.

The genes are TRBV7-2 and TRBJ2-7; TCRdb's D gene call, TRBD1, goes unchecked for lack of DNA. The CDR3 covers 13 residues. The germline V gene has CDR1 SGHTA and CDR2 FQGNSA. CDR3 amino acids: CASSSFDRSEQYF.

The chain is built from TRBV18 and TRBJ2-3. The CDR3 is 14 residues long. CDR1 and CDR2 (germline): KGHSH, LQKENI. CDR3 amino acids: CASSPIGTTDTQYF.

The CDR3 sequence is CASGTFDGNTIYF. The V gene is TRBV12-3 or TRBV12-4, the J gene TRBJ1-3. The CDR3 sequence is 13 residues long.

The chain employs TRBV20-1 and TRBJ2-1; TCRdb indicates TRBD1, and absent DNA this call remains unverified. Germline lookup yields CDR1 DFQATT and CDR2 SNEGSKA (reference sequence). The CDR3 spans 17 residues. The chain's CDR3 is CSARDLAVGGQMSRQFF.

The V gene is TRBV6-1, the J gene TRBJ1-5; TCRdb returns TRBD1, unconfirmable since there is no DNA. CDR3 length equals 12 residues. CDR1 is MNHNS and CDR2 is SASEGT in the germline V gene. The CDR3 loop is CASTPQGQPQHF.

The gene calls are TRBV9 and TRBJ2-7; TCRdb indicates TRBD1, and absent DNA this call remains unverified. This CDR3 comprises 14 residues. Germline V gene sequence: CDR1 SGDLS, CDR2 YYNGEE. Here the CDR3 reads CASSVTGESYEQYF.

The V gene is TRBV5-1, the J gene TRBJ2-1; TCRdb proposes TRBD1, but this gene call is untestable without DNA. Germline V gives CDR1 SGHRS, CDR2 YFSETQ. The CDR3 covers 15 residues. The chain's CDR3 is CASSLAQGRNNEQFF.

The CDR3 is CASRTGQGARDEQYF. V is TRBV5-1 and J is TRBJ2-7; as DNA is missing, the TRBD1 call by TCRdb cannot be tested. The CDR3 is 15 amino acids. Per the germline V gene, CDR1 is SGHRS and CDR2 is YFSETQ.

The chain carries TRBV12-3 or TRBV12-4 and TRBJ2-2; TCRdb returns TRBD1, unconfirmable since there is no DNA. The CDR3 is made up of 15 amino acids. The CDR3 is CASSRQGLRAGELFF.

The chain carries TRBV5-1 and TRBJ2-5; the TRBD2 assignment by TCRdb is unverifiable without DNA. The CDR3 is 15 residues long. Germline V gene lookup returns CDR1 SGHRS and CDR2 YFSETQ. CDR3 sequence: CASSLGEVVGETQYF.

CDR3: CASGLVLSGRAHEQFF. The chain employs TRBV12-5 and TRBJ2-1; TCRdb gives TRBD2 as the D gene, but with no DNA this cannot be confirmed. This CDR3 contains 16 residues. Germline-derived CDR1 and CDR2 are LGHNT and FRNRAP.

CDR3 amino acids: CASNELAGGWETQYF. This chain links TRBV7-6 with TRBJ2-5; without DNA, the TCRdb call of TRBD2 cannot be checked. Looked up from germline, CDR1 is SGHVS and CDR2 is FNYEAQ. This CDR3 contains 15 residues.

This chain uses TRBV6-5 with TRBJ2-7. The CDR3 spans 15 residues. Germline-derived CDR1 and CDR2 are MNHEY and SVGAGI. CDR3 amino acids: CASSYSRGTNYEQYF.